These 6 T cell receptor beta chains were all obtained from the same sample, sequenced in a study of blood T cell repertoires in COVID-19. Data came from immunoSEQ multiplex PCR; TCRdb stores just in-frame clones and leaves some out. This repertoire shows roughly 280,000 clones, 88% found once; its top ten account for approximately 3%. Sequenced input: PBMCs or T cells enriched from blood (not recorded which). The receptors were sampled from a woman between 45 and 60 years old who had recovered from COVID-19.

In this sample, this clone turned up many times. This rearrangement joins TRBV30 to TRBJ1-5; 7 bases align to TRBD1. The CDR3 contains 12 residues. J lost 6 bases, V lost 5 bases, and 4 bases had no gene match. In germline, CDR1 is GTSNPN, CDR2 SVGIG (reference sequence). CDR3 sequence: CAWQQGFQPQHF. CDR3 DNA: TGTGCCTGGCAACAGGGGTTTCAGCCCCAGCATTTT.

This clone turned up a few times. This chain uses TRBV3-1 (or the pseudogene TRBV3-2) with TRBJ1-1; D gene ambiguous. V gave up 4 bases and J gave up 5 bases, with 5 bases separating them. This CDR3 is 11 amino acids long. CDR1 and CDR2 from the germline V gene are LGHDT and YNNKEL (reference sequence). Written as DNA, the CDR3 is TGTGCCAGCAGCCGGGCGACTGAAGCTTTCTTT. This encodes CASSRATEAFF.

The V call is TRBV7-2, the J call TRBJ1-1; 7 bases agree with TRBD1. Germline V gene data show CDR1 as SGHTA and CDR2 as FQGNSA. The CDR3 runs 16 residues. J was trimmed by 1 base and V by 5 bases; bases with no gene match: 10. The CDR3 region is CASSHRQGKGNTEAFF. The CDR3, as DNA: TGTGCCAGCAGCCACCGACAGGGCAAGGGGAACACTGAAGCTTTCTTT.

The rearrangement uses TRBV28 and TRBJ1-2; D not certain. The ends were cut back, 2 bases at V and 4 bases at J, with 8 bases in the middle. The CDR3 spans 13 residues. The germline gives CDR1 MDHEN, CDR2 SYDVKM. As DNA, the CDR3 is TGTGCCAGCAGTTTACAACAGACCTATGGCTACACCTTC. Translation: CASSLQQTYGYTF.

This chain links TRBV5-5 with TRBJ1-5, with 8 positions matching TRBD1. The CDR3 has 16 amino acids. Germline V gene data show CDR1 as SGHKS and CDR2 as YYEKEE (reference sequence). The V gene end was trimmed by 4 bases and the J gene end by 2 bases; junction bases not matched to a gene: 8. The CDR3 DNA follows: TGTGCCAGCAGCCCGAGGTCGGGACAGGGCAATCAGCCCCAGCATTTT. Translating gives CASSPRSGQGNQPQHF.

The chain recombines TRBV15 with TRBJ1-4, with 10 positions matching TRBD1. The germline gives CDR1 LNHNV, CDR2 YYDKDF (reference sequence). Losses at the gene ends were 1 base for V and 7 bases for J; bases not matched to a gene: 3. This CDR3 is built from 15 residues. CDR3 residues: CATSRVRDRGEKLFF. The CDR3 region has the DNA TGTGCCACCAGCAGAGTTCGGGACAGGGGTGAAAAACTGTTTTTT.